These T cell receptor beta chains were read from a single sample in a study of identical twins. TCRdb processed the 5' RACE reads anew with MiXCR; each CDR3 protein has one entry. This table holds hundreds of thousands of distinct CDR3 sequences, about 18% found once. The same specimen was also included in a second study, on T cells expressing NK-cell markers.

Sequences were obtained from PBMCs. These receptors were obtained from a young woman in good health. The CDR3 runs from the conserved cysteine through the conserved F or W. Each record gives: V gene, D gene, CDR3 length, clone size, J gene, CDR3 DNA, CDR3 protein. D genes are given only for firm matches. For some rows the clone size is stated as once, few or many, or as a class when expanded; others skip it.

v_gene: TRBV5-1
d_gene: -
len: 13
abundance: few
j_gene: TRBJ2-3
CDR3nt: TGCGCCAGCGCTGAGGTTGGTTCAGATACGCAGTATTTT
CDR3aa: CASAEVGSDTQYF

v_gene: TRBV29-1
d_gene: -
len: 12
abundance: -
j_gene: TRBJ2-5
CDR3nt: TGCAGCGTCGGGACGGATCAAGAGACCCAGTACTTC
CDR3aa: CSVGTDQETQYF

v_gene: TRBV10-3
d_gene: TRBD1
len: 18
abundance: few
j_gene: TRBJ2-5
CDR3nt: TGTGCCATCAGTGCGTCAATGGAGGGACAGGGGGTTTTGGAGACCCAGTACTTC
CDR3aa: CAISASMEGQGVLETQYF

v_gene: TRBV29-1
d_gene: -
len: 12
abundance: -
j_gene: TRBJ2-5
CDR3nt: TGCAGCGTTGGGCCCAGCCAAGAGACCCAGTACTTC
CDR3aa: CSVGPSQETQYF

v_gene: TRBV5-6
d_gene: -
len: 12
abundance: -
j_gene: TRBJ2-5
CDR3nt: TGTGCCAGCAGCCGGAAGGGGGAGACCCAGTACTTC
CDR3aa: CASSRKGETQYF

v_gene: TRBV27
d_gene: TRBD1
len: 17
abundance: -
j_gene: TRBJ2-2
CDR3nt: TGTGCCAGCAGTGACAGGGGGCCTACGTGGTACGCCGGGGAGCTGTTTTTT
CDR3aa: CASSDRGPTWYAGELFF

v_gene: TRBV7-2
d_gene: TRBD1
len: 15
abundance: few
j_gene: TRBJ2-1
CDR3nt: TGTGCCAGCAGCTTAACAGGGGAACCCCACAATGAGCAGTTCTTC
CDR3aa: CASSLTGEPHNEQFF

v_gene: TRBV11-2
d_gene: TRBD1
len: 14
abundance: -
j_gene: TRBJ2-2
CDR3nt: TGTGCCAGCAGCTTGGGACAGGGTAGAAGGGAGCTGTTTTTT
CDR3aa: CASSLGQGRRELFF

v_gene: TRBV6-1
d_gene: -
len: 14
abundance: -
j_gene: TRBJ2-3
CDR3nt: TGTGCCAGCAGAGCCAGTTACGGCACAGATACGCAGTATTTT
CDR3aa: CASRASYGTDTQYF

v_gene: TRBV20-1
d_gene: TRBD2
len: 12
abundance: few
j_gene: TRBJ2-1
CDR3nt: TGCAGTGCGGAGCGGGAGATGGCTGAGCAGTTCTTC
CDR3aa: CSAEREMAEQFF

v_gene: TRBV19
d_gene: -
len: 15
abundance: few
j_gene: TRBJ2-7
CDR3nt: TGTGCCAGTACTCCGATTGGGCCAGGTGGACGCGAGCAGTACTTC
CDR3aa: CASTPIGPGGREQYF

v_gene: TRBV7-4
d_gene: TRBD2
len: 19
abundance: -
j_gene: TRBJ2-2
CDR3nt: TGTGCCTTCTGTTCTCCCCCCTTTGGGACTAAGACGAACACCGGGGAGCTGTTTTTT
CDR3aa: CAFCSPPFGTKTNTGELFF

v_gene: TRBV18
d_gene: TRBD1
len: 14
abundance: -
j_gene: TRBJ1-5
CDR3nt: TGTGCCAGCTCACGACAGGGTGGCAATCAGCCCCAGCATTTT
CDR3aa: CASSRQGGNQPQHF

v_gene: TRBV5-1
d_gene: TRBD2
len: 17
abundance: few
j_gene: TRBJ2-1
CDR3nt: TGCGCCAGCAGCTTCTTGGCGGGAGGGCCTAAATACAATGAGCAGTTCTTC
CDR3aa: CASSFLAGGPKYNEQFF

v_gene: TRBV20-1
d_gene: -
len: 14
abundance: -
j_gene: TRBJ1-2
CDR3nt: TGCAGTGCTAGAGATCGTGGGTTCGGCTATGGCTACACCTTC
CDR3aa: CSARDRGFGYGYTF

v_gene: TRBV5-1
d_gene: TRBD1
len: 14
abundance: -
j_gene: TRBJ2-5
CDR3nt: TGCGCCAGCAGCCCATCGACAGGGGCAGAGACCCAGTACTTC
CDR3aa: CASSPSTGAETQYF

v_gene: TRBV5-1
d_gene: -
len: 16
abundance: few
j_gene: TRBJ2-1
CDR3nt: TGCGCCAGCAGCCCCACTCCGGGACACATATACAATGAGCAGTTCTTC
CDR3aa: CASSPTPGHIYNEQFF

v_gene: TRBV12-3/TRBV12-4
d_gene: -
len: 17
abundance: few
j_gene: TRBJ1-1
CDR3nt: TGTGCCAGCAGTTTAGTATGGGTCCGGGGTGGGGACACTGAAGCTTTCTTT
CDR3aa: CASSLVWVRGGDTEAFF

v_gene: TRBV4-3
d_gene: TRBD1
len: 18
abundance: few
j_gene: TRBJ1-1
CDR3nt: TGCGCCAGCAGCCGGGACGTCGTCGGGACAGGGGTGAACACTGAAGCTTTCTTT
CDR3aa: CASSRDVVGTGVNTEAFF

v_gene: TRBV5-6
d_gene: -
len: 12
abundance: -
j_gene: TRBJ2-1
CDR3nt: TGTGCCAGCAGCTACACCTCCAATGAGCAGTTCTTC
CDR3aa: CASSYTSNEQFF

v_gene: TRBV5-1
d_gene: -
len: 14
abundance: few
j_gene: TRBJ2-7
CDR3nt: TGCGCCAGCAGCTTGACTTCCCAGGGCTACGAGCAGTACTTC
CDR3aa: CASSLTSQGYEQYF

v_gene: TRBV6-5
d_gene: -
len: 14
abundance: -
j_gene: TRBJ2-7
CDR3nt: TGTGCCAGCAGTTACTCGAAAGGAGGATACGAGCAGTACTTC
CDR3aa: CASSYSKGGYEQYF

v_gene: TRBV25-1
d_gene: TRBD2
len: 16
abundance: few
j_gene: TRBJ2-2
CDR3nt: TGTGCCAGCAGTGAACTACTAGCGGGAGCCCCCGGGGAGCTGTTTTTT
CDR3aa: CASSELLAGAPGELFF

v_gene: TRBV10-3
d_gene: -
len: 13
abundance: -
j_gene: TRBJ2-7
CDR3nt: TGTGCCGTAGTTAGCGGCAACTCCTACGAGCAGTACTTC
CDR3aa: CAVVSGNSYEQYF

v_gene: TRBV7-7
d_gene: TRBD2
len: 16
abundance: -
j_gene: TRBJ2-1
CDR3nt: TGTGCCAGCAGCTTACTGGGCCCTAGCGGAAACAATGAGCAGTTCTTC
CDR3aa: CASSLLGPSGNNEQFF

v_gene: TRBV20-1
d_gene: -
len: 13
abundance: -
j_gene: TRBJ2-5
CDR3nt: TGCAGTGCTGTGGGGGACGACCAAGAGACCCAGTACTTC
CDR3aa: CSAVGDDQETQYF

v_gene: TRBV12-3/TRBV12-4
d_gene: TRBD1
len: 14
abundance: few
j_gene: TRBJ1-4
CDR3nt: TGTGCCAGCAGTAGAGGAGGGGGCGGTGAAAAACTGTTTTTT
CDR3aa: CASSRGGGGEKLFF